Below, 32 T cell receptor beta chains from the same sample are listed, as sequenced in a study of low-dose radiotherapy and immunotherapy resistance in tumors. Time point of the sample: after trial treatment. Treatment reported: LDRT plus nivolumab, ipilimumab, low-dose cyclophosphamide and aspirin (RACIN trial). Primers used for first-strand cDNA, a TRAV- and TRBV-specific set, covered both alpha and beta chains. TCRs were amplified for roughly 20 PCR cycles with a constant-region primer and V-primer adapter. In TCRdb, the reads were re-called with MiXCR into one record per CDR3 protein. This sample carries about 91,000 distinct CDR3 sequences, 20% of them seen once, and the ten largest clones take more than 10%. The sequenced sample was PBMCs, obtained after low-dose radiotherapy plus immunotherapy. The receptors here all came from a female donor with ovarian cancer.

This clonotype was detected ten times or more. The chain employs TRBV7-9 and TRBJ1-1, with D maybe TRBD1 (5 bases). This CDR3 contains 13 residues. V was pared by 2 bases and J by 5 bases, with 9 bases between. The V gene's germline CDR1 is SEHNR and CDR2 FQNEAQ (reference sequence). CDR3 sequence reads: CASSLQGGTEAFF. The CDR3, as DNA: TGTGCCAGCAGCTTACAGGGAGGAACTGAAGCTTTCTTT. Drawing the rest from reference TRBV7-9 and TRBJ1-1, the complete variable domain is DTGVSQNPRHKITKRGQNVTFRCDPISEHNRLYWYRQTLGQGPEFLTYFQNEAQLEKSRLLSDRFSAERPKGSFSTLEIQRTEQGDSAMYLCASSLQGGTEAFFGQGTRLTVV.

This clonotype was seen repeatedly, ten times or more. Mismatch with germline at one junction end may stem from a read error. V is TRBV12-3 or TRBV12-4 and J is TRBJ2-7; 7 bases are shared with TRBD1. The CDR3 covers 13 residues. For the CDR3, the DNA is TGTGCCAGCAGCTTAGGGGGCGTTTACGAGCAGTACTTC. Its protein is CASSLGGVYEQYF.

This clonotype was detected many times. The chain uses TRBV15 and TRBJ2-7; TRBD2 matches at 11 bases. The junction had 8 bases not matched to a gene; V was cut back by 3 bases and J by 4 bases. Germline V lookup: CDR1 LNHNV, CDR2 YYDKDF (reference sequence). This CDR3 spans 16 amino acids. The CDR3 here is CATSRDTSGGPYEQYF. In nucleotides, the CDR3 is TGTGCCACCAGCAGGGATACTAGCGGGGGACCTTACGAGCAGTACTTC.

This clonotype appeared many times. The genes are TRBV5-4 and TRBJ1-5, with 10 nucleotides matching TRBD1. Germline trimming cut 4 bases from V and 1 base from J; bases unmatched to any gene: 8. This CDR3 spans 17 amino acids. Germline CDR1 is SGHNT and CDR2 is YYREEE (reference sequence). The CDR3 DNA reads TGTGCCAGCAGCCCTACCAGGGGACAGGGGAGCAATCAGCCCCAGCATTTT. This translates into CASSPTRGQGSNQPQHF.

For this clonotype: Germline is not matched at one junction end, which may reflect a read error. The chain combines TRBV10-3 with TRBJ1-5, with unresolved D. Germline V gene data show CDR1 as ENHRY and CDR2 as SYGVKD. The CDR3 length is 15 residues. This CDR3 reads CVISEQDPSNQPQHF. The CDR3 nucleotides are TGTGTCATCAGTGAGCAGGACCCTAGCAATCAGCCCCAGCATTTT.

This clonotype came up many times. The chain uses TRBV4-2 and TRBJ2-1; the match to TRBD2 covers 7 bases. Germline-derived CDR1 and CDR2 are LGHNA and YNFKEQ. J lost 7 bases, V lost 0 bases, and 9 bases had no gene match. The CDR3 sequence is 16 residues long. The CDR3 region is CASSQDGGGGQNEQFF. CDR3 coding DNA: TGTGCCAGCAGCCAAGATGGGGGGGGGGGTCAGAATGAGCAGTTCTTC.

This clonotype came up many times. The chain uses TRBV2 and TRBJ2-3, with D maybe TRBD2 (5 bases). Germline V gives CDR1 SNHLY, CDR2 FYNNEI. The CDR3 has 15 amino acids. The V end lost 6 bases, the J end lost 0 bases, and 13 bases lay between the germline ends. The CDR3 coding sequence is TGTGCCAGCAGAGTCTTAGCGTCTAGCACAGATACGCAGTATTTT. It yields the protein CASRVLASSTDTQYF.

This clonotype was detected ten times or more. V usage is TRBV4-1 and J usage is TRBJ1-2; D remains ambiguous. The CDR3 is made up of 14 amino acids. Trimming pared 0 bases from V and 4 bases from J, leaving 9 bases between. From germline, CDR1 is MGHRA and CDR2 YSYEKL. The CDR3 loop reads CASSQDAGVYGYTF. CDR3 in DNA: TGCGCCAGCAGCCAAGATGCGGGAGTCTATGGCTACACCTTC.

The V gene is TRBV28, the J gene TRBJ2-3; 10 bases are shared with TRBD2. The V gene's germline CDR1 is MDHEN and CDR2 SYDVKM. Unmatched junction bases numbered 13, after V lost 5 bases and J lost 2 bases. This CDR3 comprises 18 residues. The CDR3 region is CASSPRLGTSVTTDTQYF. The CDR3 nucleotides read TGTGCCAGCAGTCCTCGCCTAGGGACTAGCGTAACCACAGATACGCAGTATTTT. The full variable domain, completed using reference TRBV28 and TRBJ2-3, is DVKVTQSSRYLVKRTGEKVFLECVQDMDHENMFWYRQDPGLGLRLIYFSYDVKMKEKGDIPEGYSVSREKKERFSLILESASTNQTSMYLCASSPRLGTSVTTDTQYFGPGTRLTVL.

This clonotype has a count of ten or more. The chain uses TRBV27 and TRBJ2-2; 9 positions agree with TRBD2. The ends lost 4 bases at V and 6 bases at J; junction bases unmatched: 12. Germline V gene lookup returns CDR1 MNHEY and CDR2 SMNVEV (reference sequence). This CDR3 is built from 17 residues. CDR3 nucleotide sequence: TGTGCCAGCAGTTCTTCACGGGCGCGGGAGGGCCCCGGGGAGCTGTTTTTT. This gives the protein CASSSSRAREGPGELFF.

In this sample, this clonotype turned up many times. The chain uses TRBV6-5 and TRBJ2-6; 8 nucleotides agree with TRBD1. With 5 bases clipped from V and 2 bases from J, the junction kept 2 bases outside the gene matches. The CDR3 has 15 amino acids. CDR1 and CDR2 from the germline V gene are MNHEY and SVGAGI. CDR3 sequence: CASSLTGAGANVLTF. CDR3 bases: TGTGCCAGCAGTCTGACAGGGGCTGGGGCCAACGTCCTGACTTTC.

V and J are TRBV6-2 or TRBV6-3 and TRBJ2-7; 8 bases fit TRBD1. The J segment lost 6 bases and the V segment lost 7 bases, leaving 11 bases of the junction unmatched. Germline CDR1 is MNHEY and CDR2 is SVGEGT. The CDR3 sequence is 14 residues long. The CDR3 sequence is CASTPDRVLSEQYF. The CDR3 bases are TGTGCCAGCACCCCGGACAGGGTATTAAGCGAGCAGTACTTC.

The chain uses TRBV6-8 and TRBJ2-1, with 8 bases identical to TRBD1. V gave up 0 bases and J gave up 4 bases; unmatched junction bases: 2. Germline V gives CDR1 MNHGY, CDR2 SAAAGT. This CDR3 region has 15 residues. The CDR3: CASSYSGQAYNEQFF. In DNA form, the CDR3 reads TGTGCCAGCAGTTACTCGGGACAGGCATACAATGAGCAGTTCTTC.

This clonotype was seen at least ten times. The chain employs TRBV24-1 and TRBJ2-1; TRBD2 matches 9 bases. The CDR3 has 17 residues. The germline CDR1 and CDR2 sequences are KGHDR and SFDVKD. Losses at the gene ends were 2 bases for V and 0 bases for J; bases not matched to a gene: 4. CDR3 region: CATSDYRTSVSYNEQFF. In nucleotides, the CDR3 is TGTGCCACCAGTGATTATCGGACTAGCGTCTCCTACAATGAGCAGTTCTTC.

V is TRBV27 and J is TRBJ2-3; D perhaps matches TRBD2 (5 bases). CDR1 MNHEY and CDR2 SMNVEV come from the germline V gene (reference sequence). This CDR3 spans 16 amino acids. The V and J ends lost 5 bases and 0 bases respectively, with 15 bases between them. The CDR3 region has the DNA TGTGCCAGCAGTGAACGACTACCACCTAGCACAGATACGCAGTATTTT. This encodes CASSERLPPSTDTQYF.

This clonotype was observed many times. The chain has TRBV27 and TRBJ1-2; D may be TRBD1 (6 bases). The germline V gene encodes CDR1 MNHEY and CDR2 SMNVEV (reference sequence). V was trimmed by 3 bases and J by 13 bases, leaving 15 bases between them. The CDR3 sequence is 12 residues long. The CDR3 sequence: CASSFQGPQITF. Written as DNA, the CDR3 is TGTGCCAGCAGTTTTCAGGGGCCTCAAATCACCTTC.

This clonotype appeared many times. V usage is TRBV3-1 and J usage is TRBJ1-5; 11 nucleotides line up with TRBD1. The CDR3 is made up of 17 amino acids. Germline CDR1 reads LGHDT; CDR2 reads YNNKEL (reference sequence). V dropped 2 bases and J dropped 1; count of bases not matched to a gene: 4. The CDR3 sequence is CASSQRTGGRSNQPQHF. In DNA form, the CDR3 reads TGTGCCAGCAGCCAACGGACAGGGGGCCGAAGCAATCAGCCCCAGCATTTT.

This clonotype was detected many times. The chain is built from TRBV14 and TRBJ2-4, with D possibly TRBD1 on 5 matching bases. Germline V gene data show CDR1 as SGHDN and CDR2 as FVKESK. Trimming removed 4 bases at V and 0 bases at J, with 10 bases between. This CDR3 has 15 amino acids. The CDR3 loop is CASSPQGRAKNIQYF. CDR3 sequence (DNA): TGTGCCAGCAGCCCGCAGGGCCGAGCCAAAAACATTCAGTACTTC.

This clonotype was seen ten or more times. This chain connects TRBV2 to TRBJ1-1; perhaps TRBD1 as D (6 bases). The V end lost 4 bases, the J end lost 5 bases, and 17 bases lay between the germline ends. The CDR3 runs 15 residues. The V gene's germline CDR1 is SNHLY and CDR2 FYNNEI. The CDR3 sequence is CASSARDTGRTEAFF. As DNA, the CDR3 is TGTGCCAGCAGTGCTAGAGATACAGGGCGGACTGAAGCTTTCTTT.

The sample holds many counts of this clonotype. The rearrangement joins TRBV10-3 to TRBJ2-2; a possible D gene is TRBD1 (6 bases). Looked up from germline, CDR1 is ENHRY and CDR2 is SYGVKD. This CDR3 comprises 12 residues. The CDR3 sequence is CAAGEGTGELFF. The CDR3 bases are TGTGCGGCAGGGGAAGGAACCGGGGAGCTGTTTTTT.

At least ten counts were recorded for this clonotype. This sequence joins TRBV6-2 or TRBV6-3 and TRBJ2-1; D is uncertain. Trimming took 2 bases from V and 0 from J, leaving 8 bases between them. Germline lookup yields CDR1 MNHEY and CDR2 SVGEGT. The CDR3 spans 15 residues. The CDR3 coding sequence is TGTGCCAGCAGTTACATAGCCAGCTCCTACAATGAGCAGTTCTTC. It specifies CASSYIASSYNEQFF.

This clonotype was counted at least ten times. The chain's CDR3 is CASSSLTRGLDTGELFF. The CDR3 DNA follows: TGCGCCAGCAGCTCCCTAACCAGGGGGCTCGACACCGGGGAGCTGTTTTTT. J is TRBJ2-2 and V is TRBV5-1; 8 bases are a match to TRBD1. V gave up 3 bases and J gave up 3 bases; unmatched junction bases: 10. Per the germline V gene, CDR1 is SGHRS and CDR2 is YFSETQ. CDR3 length: 17 amino acids.

The chain uses TRBV28 and TRBJ1-2, with a weak D call TRBD1 (6 bases). The CDR3 is 12 residues long. V lost 4 bases, J lost 5 bases, and 8 bases lay in between. Germline V gene sequence: CDR1 MDHEN, CDR2 SYDVKM. The CDR3 coding sequence is TGTGCCAGCAGTTGGACAGCATATGGCTACACCTTC. It yields the protein CASSWTAYGYTF.

This clonotype was detected many times. The CDR3 region is CASSYSGVWNTEAFF. DNA for the CDR3: TGTGCCAGCAGTTACTCTGGGGTGTGGAACACTGAAGCTTTCTTT. The gene calls are TRBV6-2 or TRBV6-3 and TRBJ1-1, with D uncertain. V shed 0 bases and J shed 1 base, with 9 bases lying between them. The CDR3 has 15 amino acids. Germline values: CDR1 MNHEY, CDR2 SVGEGT.

This clonotype was seen many times. The chain combines TRBV20-1 with TRBJ2-1, with 10 bases that match TRBD2. CDR1 is DFQATT, CDR2 SNEGSKA, per germline (reference sequence). CDR3 length: 15 amino acids. V gave up 3 bases and J gave up 4 bases; unmatched junction bases: 6. Here the CDR3 DNA reads TGCAGTGCTAGCCCGACTAGCGGGCCATACAATGAGCAGTTCTTC. It is translated as CSASPTSGPYNEQFF.

This clonotype was counted many times. The chain couples TRBV18 to TRBJ1-1, with D hard to call. Trimming cost V 6 bases and J 1 base, with 12 bases left between them. This CDR3 region has 14 residues. Germline assignment: CDR1 KGHSH and CDR2 LQKENI. The chain's CDR3 is CASSPEFANTEAFF. For the CDR3, the DNA is TGTGCCAGCTCCCCGGAGTTTGCGAACACTGAAGCTTTCTTT.

This clonotype showed up many times. V gene TRBV6-8 combines with J gene TRBJ2-5; D is unclear. The CDR3 is 15 amino acids. V was pared by 6 bases and J by 7 bases, with 21 bases between. Germline CDR1 is MNHGY and CDR2 is SAAAGT. CDR3 loop: CASSRNPGGVSTQYF. In DNA, the CDR3 is TGTGCCAGCAGCAGAAACCCGGGCGGCGTCTCGACCCAGTACTTC.

On this clonotype: A much larger clone differs by one base, so this may be a read error. J is TRBJ2-7 and V is TRBV3-1, with D possibly being TRBD2 (5 bases). The CDR3 runs to 16 residues. The V and J ends lost 7 bases and 5 bases respectively, with 24 bases between them. Germline assignment: CDR1 LGHDT and CDR2 YNNKEL (reference sequence). The CDR3 here is CASNHNPGLSWDEQYF. CDR3 bases: TGTGCCAGCAACCATAATCCTGGACTCTCCTGGGACGAGCAGTACTTC.

There are many counts of this clonotype. This rearrangement joins TRBV9 to TRBJ2-1; D is possibly TRBD2 (7 bases). Between the trimmed V and J ends, which lost 0 bases and 4 bases, there was a span of 11 bases. Germline V gene data show CDR1 as SGDLS and CDR2 as YYNGEE. This CDR3 has 15 amino acids. CDR3 residues: CASSVDGGLYNEQFF. The CDR3 nucleotides read TGTGCCAGCAGCGTAGACGGGGGGCTGTACAATGAGCAGTTCTTC.

A remark on this clonotype: A far larger clone is one base from this, pointing to a likely read error. The rearrangement uses TRBV21-1 and TRBJ2-5; the table assigns TRBD2, which was not confirmed against the DNA. TRBV21-1 is an annotated pseudogene. The CDR3 spans 16 residues. The CDR3 region has the DNA TGTGCCAGCAGCAAAGTAGAAGCGGGAGGTTTAAATGAGCAGTACTTC. Translation: CASSKVEAGGLNEQYF.

This clonotype has ten or more counts. The DNA of the CDR3 is TGTGCCAGCAGTGCCGGGACAGGGAATTACGAGCAGTACTTC. It specifies CASSAGTGNYEQYF. The chain employs TRBV9 and TRBJ2-7; 9 bases agree with TRBD1. V was clipped by 5 bases and J by 4 bases; unmatched bases: 7. Germline CDR1 SGDLS, CDR2 YYNGEE. The CDR3 runs to 14 residues.

This clonotype has at least ten counts. This sequence joins TRBV5-1 and TRBJ1-5; D not resolved. Germline V gene sequence: CDR1 SGHRS, CDR2 YFSETQ. Trimming pared 0 bases from V and 3 bases from J, leaving 10 bases between. The CDR3 runs to 15 residues. Here the CDR3 DNA reads TGCGCCAGCAGCTTGGAGGGTCAACTCAATCAGCCCCAGCATTTT. It translates to CASSLEGQLNQPQHF.